A single sample gave rise to the 19 T cell receptor beta chains below, sequenced in a study of regulatory T cells in long-lasting Graves disease. In building TCR beta libraries, iRepertoire HTBI primers were used together with Arm-PCR of CDR3 regions. TCRdb redid the calling of the multiplex PCR reads with MiXCR, one entry per CDR3 protein. The data hold 200,000 to 250,000 distinct CDR3 sequences, with 20% observed a single time. This sample's time point: newly diagnosed GD, antithyroid drugs for less than 3 months. RNA from PBMCs was the source of the TCR library. The sequencing here drew on peripheral blood mononuclear cells (PBMCs), taken at new diagnosis, from a patient treated with antithyroid drugs. All receptors derive from a female donor with Graves disease.

The CDR3 sequence is CATSTRTGTGGPSYEQYF. CDR3 in DNA: TGTGCCACCAGCACACGTACCGGGACAGGGGGCCCTTCCTACGAGCAGTACTTC. The chain joins TRBV15 to TRBJ2-7, with 12 bases lining up with TRBD1. Trimming cost V 4 bases and J 1 base; bases outside gene matches: 11. The CDR3 loop spans 18 amino acids. The V gene's germline CDR1 is LNHNV and CDR2 YYDKDF (reference sequence). Complete variable domain (other parts from reference TRBV15 and TRBJ2-7): DAMVIQNPRYQVTQFGKPVTLSCSQTLNHNVMYWYQQKSSQAPKLLFHYYDKDFNNEADTPDNFQSRRPNTSFCFLDIRSPGLGDTAMYLCATSTRTGTGGPSYEQYFGPGTRLTVT.

This clonotype has a count of ten or more. The chain combines TRBV20-1 with TRBJ2-3, with D perhaps TRBD2 (5 bases). V lost 6 bases and J 4 bases, leaving 20 bases between the germline ends. The CDR3 is made up of 15 amino acids. Per germline, CDR1 DFQATT and CDR2 SNEGSKA (reference sequence). The CDR3 DNA follows: TGCAGTGCCCCAAAAACCCGTGGGGAGCCAGATACGCAGTATTTT. Its protein product is CSAPKTRGEPDTQYF.

In the case of this clonotype: A much larger clone lies a single base off, so this may be a read error. The chain couples TRBV27 to TRBJ1-6; 11 nucleotides line up with TRBD1. The germline V gene has CDR1 MNHEY and CDR2 SMNVEV (reference sequence). The J segment lost 9 bases and the V segment lost 5 bases, leaving 6 bases of the junction unmatched. The CDR3 runs to 15 residues. The CDR3 here is CASSDGTGGISPLHF. The CDR3 DNA reads TGTGCCAGCAGTGACGGGACAGGGGGAATTTCACCCCTCCACTTT.

At least ten counts were recorded for this clonotype. The chain joins TRBV6-1 to TRBJ2-5; D may match TRBD1 or TRBD2 (5 bases each). V dropped 7 bases and J dropped 5 bases, with 20 bases sitting between them. Germline lookup yields CDR1 MNHNS and CDR2 SASEGT. CDR3 length: 15 residues. This CDR3 reads CASITGRAPGETQYF. Written as DNA, the CDR3 is TGTGCCAGCATCACGGGGCGGGCCCCGGGGGAGACCCAGTACTTC.

This clonotype came up a few times. With a much larger clone just one base away, this may be a read error. V and J are TRBV5-4 and TRBJ2-1; D unclear. This CDR3 spans 16 amino acids. The V gene's germline CDR1 is SGHNT and CDR2 YYREEE (reference sequence). The ends were cut back, 4 bases at V and 0 bases at J, with 14 bases in the middle. The CDR3 here is CASSPVAVLSYNEQFF. CDR3 DNA: TGTGCCAGCAGCCCGGTCGCGGTACTCTCCTACAATGAGCAGTTCTTC.

This clonotype has a count of ten or more. The chain uses TRBV24-1 and TRBJ2-7; tentative D call: TRBD2 (6 bases). V was pared by 2 bases and J by 2 bases, with 12 bases between. CDR1 is KGHDR and CDR2 is SFDVKD in the germline V gene. The CDR3 consists of 15 residues. As DNA, the CDR3 is TGTGCCACCAGTGATTCCCTGGCGGGACCCTACGAGCAGTACTTC. Amino acid sequence: CATSDSLAGPYEQYF.

This clonotype was recorded many times. The rearrangement joins TRBV7-8 to TRBJ1-5, with D unresolved. CDR1 and CDR2 from the germline V gene are SGHVS and FQNEAQ. The CDR3 has 11 residues. Trimming stripped 4 bases from V and 9 bases from J, with 7 bases between. The CDR3 sequence is CASSSDGPQHF. The CDR3, as DNA: TGTGCCAGCAGCTCCGATGGGCCCCAGCATTTT.

In its sample, this clonotype was seen many times. The CDR3 DNA is TGTGCCACCAGCAGAGTCGAAGTGAGCGGAATCCCCTACGAGCAGTACTTC. It translates to CATSRVEVSGIPYEQYF. The gene calls are TRBV15 and TRBJ2-7; D is perhaps TRBD2 (5 bases). The germline V and J ends were trimmed by 1 base and 2 bases, with 18 bases remaining between them. There are 17 residues in the CDR3. Per germline, CDR1 LNHNV and CDR2 YYDKDF (reference sequence). The full variable domain, with the rest looked up from reference TRBV15 and TRBJ2-7, is DAMVIQNPRYQVTQFGKPVTLSCSQTLNHNVMYWYQQKSSQAPKLLFHYYDKDFNNEADTPDNFQSRRPNTSFCFLDIRSPGLGDTAMYLCATSRVEVSGIPYEQYFGPGTRLTVT.

This clonotype was seen a few times. The chain joins TRBV7-2 to TRBJ2-5, with TRBD2 matching over 11 bases. Germline CDR1 is SGHTA and CDR2 is FQGNSA. The CDR3 contains 15 residues. V gave up 2 bases and J gave up 4 bases; unmatched junction bases: 3. CDR3 sequence (DNA): TGTGCCAGCAGCTTAACCGGACTAGCGGGAGAGACCCAGTACTTC. Its translation is CASSLTGLAGETQYF.

This clonotype occurred many times. The rearrangement links TRBV5-1 to TRBJ2-7; 10 nucleotides align to TRBD1. Germline V gene data show CDR1 as SGHRS and CDR2 as YFSETQ. This CDR3 contains 14 residues. Trimming removed 4 bases from V and 4 bases from J; junction bases left unmatched: 5. The chain's CDR3 is CASSEGQGWYEQYF. CDR3 sequence (DNA): TGCGCCAGCAGCGAGGGACAGGGGTGGTACGAGCAGTACTTC.

This clonotype was recorded at least ten times. This sequence joins TRBV28 and TRBJ1-6; D is unresolved. Germline V gene lookup returns CDR1 MDHEN and CDR2 SYDVKM. The CDR3 has 14 amino acids. The ends were cut back, 10 bases at V and 7 bases at J, with 17 bases in the middle. The CDR3 loop is CATYRVGRNSPLHF. As DNA, the CDR3 is TGTGCCACCTATAGGGTAGGGCGGAATTCACCCCTCCACTTT.

At least ten counts were recorded for this clonotype. The chain links TRBV6-2 or TRBV6-3 to TRBJ2-7; D might be TRBD1 (6 bases). The germline CDR1 and CDR2 sequences are MNHEY and SVGEGT. The CDR3 loop spans 16 amino acids. Trimming cost V 2 bases and J 3 bases, with 17 bases left between them. The CDR3 is CASSYKGQGSIYEQYF. For the CDR3, the DNA is TGTGCCAGCAGTTACAAAGGTCAGGGGTCGATCTACGAGCAGTACTTC.

This clonotype was seen many times. The V call is TRBV12-3 or TRBV12-4, the J call TRBJ2-1, with 7 bases fitting TRBD2. CDR3 length: 20 residues. V was pared by 4 bases and J by 1 base, with 19 bases of the junction left unmatched. CDR3 loop: CASSWGRLGGGIESYNEQFF. CDR3 coding DNA: TGTGCCAGCAGTTGGGGTAGATTGGGGGGGGGGATTGAGTCCTACAATGAGCAGTTCTTC.

This clonotype was seen many times. The chain is built from TRBV11-3 and TRBJ1-1; no firm D call. Germline CDR1 reads SGHNT; CDR2 reads YENEEA. CDR3 length: 13 amino acids. The germline V and J ends were trimmed by 4 bases and 6 bases, with 12 bases remaining between them. The CDR3 DNA sequence: TGTGCCAGCAGCTCCCTACGACAAGCTGAAGCTTTCTTT. Its protein is CASSSLRQAEAFF. Full variable domain (outside the CDR3, taken from reference TRBV11-3 and TRBJ1-1): EAGVVQSPRYKIIEKKQPVAFWCNPISGHNTLYWYLQNLGQGPELLIRYENEEAVDDSQLPKDRFSAERLKGVDSTLKIQPAELGDSAVYLCASSSLRQAEAFFGQGTRLTVV.

Points on this clonotype: This may stem from a read error, because a much larger clone lies one nucleotide away. The rearrangement links TRBV6-2 or TRBV6-3 to TRBJ2-7; D unclear. The CDR3 is 12 residues long. Germline V gene sequence: CDR1 MNHEY, CDR2 SVGEGT. Deletions cut 2 bases from V and 7 bases from J, with 9 bases between. Here the CDR3 DNA reads TGTGCCAGCAGTTACCCCAATCCTGAGCAGTACTTC. Translation: CASSYPNPEQYF.

This clonotype was found many times. V usage is TRBV2 and J usage is TRBJ1-4; tentatively, D is TRBD1 (5 bases). The germline CDR1 and CDR2 sequences are SNHLY and FYNNEI. V gave up 7 bases and J gave up 4 bases, with 13 bases separating them. The CDR3 loop spans 14 amino acids. For the CDR3, the DNA is TGTGCCAGCAAACCGGGACGCGATAATGAAAAACTGTTTTTT. This encodes CASKPGRDNEKLFF.

This clonotype was seen more than once but under ten times. The chain recombines TRBV5-4 with TRBJ1-2; TRBD1 might be the D (5 bases). There are 16 residues in the CDR3. Per germline, CDR1 SGHNT and CDR2 YYREEE (reference sequence). V shed 3 bases and J shed 7 bases, with 22 bases lying between them. The chain's CDR3 is CASSWGDDRVLSGYTF. Here the CDR3 DNA reads TGTGCCAGCAGCTGGGGGGACGACAGAGTATTAAGTGGCTACACCTTC. Full variable domain (rest looked up from reference TRBV5-4 and TRBJ1-2): ETGVTQSPTHLIKTRGQQVTLRCSSQSGHNTVSWYQQALGQGPQFIFQYYREEENGRGNFPPRFSGLQFPNYSSELNVNALELDDSALYLCASSWGDDRVLSGYTFGSGTRLTVV.

This clonotype was seen at least ten times. The chain uses TRBV25-1 and TRBJ2-3, with 9 bases that match TRBD1. This CDR3 contains 18 residues. From germline, CDR1 is MGHDK and CDR2 SYGVNS. With 3 bases clipped from V and 2 bases from J, the junction kept 12 bases outside the gene matches. This CDR3 is CASSDPSPDRGTTDTQYF. DNA for the CDR3: TGTGCCAGCAGTGACCCCTCCCCGGACAGGGGTACCACAGATACGCAGTATTTT. Together with reference TRBV25-1 and TRBJ2-3, the CDR3 gives the full variable domain: EADIYQTPRYLVIGTGKKITLECSQTMGHDKMYWYQQDPGMELHLIHYSYGVNSTEKGDLSSESTVSRIRTEHFPLTLESARPSHTSQYLCASSDPSPDRGTTDTQYFGPGTRLTVL.

This clonotype showed up many times. The J gene is TRBJ1-1, the V gene TRBV6-1; no definite D call. V lost 6 bases to trimming and J lost 5 bases, with 13 bases between them. CDR1 and CDR2 from the germline V gene are MNHNS and SASEGT. The CDR3 totals 13 residues. The CDR3 DNA reads TGTGCCAGCAGGCCCCGCCTAGAAACTGAAGCTTTCTTT. As protein: CASRPRLETEAFF.